The 13 T cell receptor beta chains below all came from one sample that was sequenced in a study of blood T cell repertoires in COVID-19. The table came from immunoSEQ multiplex PCR; TCRdb's copy has only in-frame clones and leaves some out. The repertoire has 250,000 to 300,000 clones, 70% to 90% of them found once; the top ten carry 0.8% to 1%. The specimen sequenced was PBMCs or T cells enriched from blood (not recorded which). Receptor source: a woman in her 30s who had recovered from COVID-19.

The rearrangement uses TRBV19 and TRBJ2-2; D unclear. V lost 7 bases and J 3 bases, leaving 21 bases between the germline ends. There are 17 residues in the CDR3. In germline, CDR1 is LNHDA, CDR2 SQIVND (reference sequence). This chain's CDR3 is CASIVTATRKHTGELFF. CDR3 DNA sequence: TGTGCCAGTATCGTAACAGCAACTCGGAAGCACACCGGGGAGCTGTTTTTT.

J is TRBJ2-1 and V is TRBV7-2; 12 bases are shared with TRBD2. This CDR3 has 15 residues. Looked up from germline, CDR1 is SGHTA and CDR2 is FQGNSA. V trimming: 3 bases; J trimming: 5 bases; junction bases outside the gene matches: 2. The chain's CDR3 is CASSLGLAGNNEQFF. For the CDR3, the DNA is TGTGCCAGCAGCTTGGGACTAGCGGGCAACAATGAGCAGTTCTTC.

The rearrangement joins TRBV9 to TRBJ1-3; 12 bases map to TRBD1. This CDR3 has 17 residues. Losses at the gene ends were 0 bases for V and 8 bases for J; bases not matched to a gene: 9. Germline V gene lookup returns CDR1 SGDLS and CDR2 YYNGEE. This CDR3 reads CASSVASGTGGRDTIYF. CDR3 nucleotide sequence: TGTGCCAGCAGCGTAGCGTCAGGGACAGGGGGCCGGGACACCATATATTTT.

V and J are TRBV5-4 and TRBJ1-6; D unclear. V was trimmed by 1 base and J by 7 bases, leaving 9 bases between them. Germline V CDR1 and CDR2: SGHNT, YYREEE (reference sequence). The CDR3 is 14 amino acids. CDR3 residues: CASSLLPENSPLHF. The CDR3 DNA follows: TGTGCCAGCAGCTTGCTCCCGGAGAATTCACCCCTCCACTTT.

The chain joins TRBV6-2 or TRBV6-3 to TRBJ1-5, with D tentatively TRBD1 (5 bases). This CDR3 is 13 amino acids long. Trimming took off 4 bases at V and 12 bases at J, with 16 bases between the two ends. Germline CDR1 reads MNHEY; CDR2 reads SVGEGT. Here the CDR3 reads CASSFQTDQYQHF. DNA for the CDR3: TGTGCCAGCAGTTTCCAGACAGATCAGTACCAGCATTTT.

The rearrangement uses TRBV7-3 and TRBJ2-3; possible D gene TRBD1, 6 bases. CDR1 SGHTA and CDR2 FQGTGA come from the germline V gene. Trimming removed 2 bases from V and 4 bases from J, with 13 bases in between. The CDR3 runs to 15 residues. CDR3 protein: CASSLGTGFADTQYF. CDR3 in DNA: TGTGCCAGCAGCTTAGGTACAGGGTTCGCAGATACGCAGTATTTT.

This clone showed up just a few times. The rearrangement links TRBV7-2 to TRBJ2-1, with D hard to call. Germline CDR1 SGHTA, CDR2 FQGNSA. V was cut by 1 base and J by 4 bases, with 5 bases left in between. This CDR3 spans 13 amino acids. As DNA, the CDR3 is TGTGCCAGCAGCTTAGGTAGTTACAATGAGCAGTTCTTC. Translated: CASSLGSYNEQFF. Using reference TRBV7-2 and TRBJ2-1 for the parts outside the CDR3, the full variable domain is GAGVSQSPSNKVTEKGKDVELRCDPISGHTALYWYRQSLGQGLEFLIYFQGNSAPDKSGLPSDRFSAERTGGSVSTLTIQRTQQEDSAVYLCASSLGSYNEQFFGPGTRLTVL.

The chain employs TRBV7-2 and TRBJ1-2; D perhaps matches TRBD1 (5 bases). The germline V and J ends were trimmed by 6 bases and 0 bases, with 17 bases remaining between them. The CDR3 contains 16 residues. Per the germline V gene, CDR1 is SGHTA and CDR2 is FQGNSA. The CDR3 coding sequence is TGTGCCAGCAGATTGACAGCGCCTGGGTCTAACTATGGCTACACCTTC. As protein: CASRLTAPGSNYGYTF. The whole variable domain, filled in from reference TRBV7-2 and TRBJ1-2, reads GAGVSQSPSNKVTEKGKDVELRCDPISGHTALYWYRQSLGQGLEFLIYFQGNSAPDKSGLPSDRFSAERTGGSVSTLTIQRTQQEDSAVYLCASRLTAPGSNYGYTFGSGTRLTVV.

This chain connects TRBV27 to TRBJ2-3, with 14 bases fitting TRBD2. Trimming cost V 8 bases and J 9 bases; bases outside gene matches: 7. The CDR3 covers 14 residues. The germline V gene has CDR1 MNHEY and CDR2 SMNVEV (reference sequence). The CDR3 sequence is CASRTSGGHKTQYF. The CDR3 DNA is TGTGCCAGCCGGACTAGCGGGGGGCACAAGACGCAGTATTTT.

This chain links TRBV2 with TRBJ1-5; TRBD1 aligns across 9 bases. Germline trimming cut 6 bases from V and 6 bases from J; bases unmatched to any gene: 9. CDR3 length: 15 residues. Germline-derived CDR1 and CDR2 are SNHLY and FYNNEI. In DNA form, the CDR3 reads TGTGCCAGCAGCACGGACAGGGGAAGGGGTCAGCCCCAGCATTTT. This translates into CASSTDRGRGQPQHF.

This clone was found a few times. The chain joins TRBV4-1 to TRBJ2-1; TRBD2 matches 9 bases. Losses at the gene ends were 0 bases for V and 4 bases for J; bases not matched to a gene: 10. Germline V gene data show CDR1 as MGHRA and CDR2 as YSYEKL. The CDR3 consists of 18 residues. CDR3 coding DNA: TGCGCCAGCAGCCAAGATACCAGCGGGGGGCCTTCGTACAATGAGCAGTTCTTC. This encodes CASSQDTSGGPSYNEQFF.

The chain couples TRBV30 to TRBJ1-5; 8 bases line up with TRBD1. Germline assignment: CDR1 GTSNPN and CDR2 SVGIG (reference sequence). Trimming took 3 bases from V and 1 from J; bases not matched to a gene: 5. The CDR3 runs to 15 residues. CDR3 region: CAWSAGGTSNQPQHF. In DNA form, the CDR3 reads TGTGCCTGGAGCGCAGGGGGCACGAGCAATCAGCCCCAGCATTTT.

The gene calls are TRBV25-1 and TRBJ1-6, with D perhaps matching TRBD1 (6 bases). CDR1 MGHDK and CDR2 SYGVNS come from the germline V gene. The CDR3 extends over 15 amino acids. Trimming left V 4 bases short and J 5 bases short, with 12 bases between. The CDR3 region is CASSARDTNNSPLHF. CDR3 in DNA: TGTGCCAGCAGTGCCCGGGACACTAATAATTCACCCCTCCACTTT.